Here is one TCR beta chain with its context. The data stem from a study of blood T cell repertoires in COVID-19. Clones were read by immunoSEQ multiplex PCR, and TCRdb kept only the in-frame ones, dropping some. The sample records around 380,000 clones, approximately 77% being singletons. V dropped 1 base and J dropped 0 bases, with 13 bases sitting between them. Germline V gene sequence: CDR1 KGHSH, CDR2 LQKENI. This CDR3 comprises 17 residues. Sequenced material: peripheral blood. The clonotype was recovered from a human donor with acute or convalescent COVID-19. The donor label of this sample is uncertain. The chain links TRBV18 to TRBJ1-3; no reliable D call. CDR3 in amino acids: CASSPLEGSNSGNTIYF. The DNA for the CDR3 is TGTGCCAGCTCACCACTCGAGGGATCCAACTCTGGAAACACCATATATTTT.